The 18 T cell receptor beta chains listed next were all sequenced from one sample in a study of T cell responses to AZD1222 COVID-19 vaccine. The repertoire was sequenced with immunoSEQ multiplex PCR; TCRdb's copy has only in-frame clones and lacks some. This table holds approximately 89,000 clones, 90% found once. The material was peripheral blood, obtained 28 days after the second AZD1222 dose. The origin of the receptors is an adult who received the AZD1222 COVID-19 vaccine.

Only a few counts were recorded for this clone. V usage is TRBV6-2 or TRBV6-3 and J usage is TRBJ1-4; perhaps TRBD1 as D (6 bases). V dropped 2 bases and J dropped 7 bases, with 14 bases sitting between them. Germline assignment: CDR1 MNHEY and CDR2 SVGEGT. There are 15 residues in the CDR3. This CDR3 is CASSYRPDSPEKLFF. CDR3 DNA: TGTGCCAGCAGTTACCGACCGGACAGCCCTGAAAAACTGTTTTTT.

The chain carries TRBV7-2 and TRBJ1-1; the match to TRBD1 covers 7 bases. CDR3 length: 14 amino acids. Germline CDR1 is SGHTA and CDR2 is FQGNSA. V shed 1 base and J 6 bases; nucleotides not matched to a gene: 5. The CDR3, as DNA: TGTGCCAGCAGCTTAGGCAGGGGGACCCCTGAAGCTTTCTTT. It codes for CASSLGRGTPEAFF.

The J gene is TRBJ2-7, the V gene TRBV5-1; 8 bases match TRBD2. Germline CDR1 SGHRS, CDR2 YFSETQ. J was trimmed by 1 base and V by 2 bases; bases with no gene match: 2. This CDR3 is built from 14 residues. The CDR3 loop is CASSFGGGSYEQYF. CDR3 DNA sequence: TGCGCCAGCAGCTTCGGCGGGGGGTCCTACGAGCAGTACTTC. Based on the CDR3 plus reference TRBV5-1 and TRBJ2-7, the full variable domain is KAGVTQTPRYLIKTRGQQVTLSCSPISGHRSVSWYQQTPGQGLQFLFEYFSETQRNKGNFPGRFSGRQFSNSRSEMNVSTLELGDSALYLCASSFGGGSYEQYFGPGTRLTVT.

The rearrangement links TRBV2 to TRBJ2-6; D not certain. Germline CDR1 and CDR2: SNHLY and FYNNEI. This CDR3 region has 15 residues. V was clipped by 8 bases and J by 0 bases, with 11 bases between them. CDR3 nucleotide sequence: TGTGCCAGCCGAGAGATCCCCTCTGGGGCCAACGTCCTGACTTTC. Translating it yields CASREIPSGANVLTF.

In this sample, this clone turned up once. The rearrangement links TRBV3-1 (or the pseudogene TRBV3-2) to TRBJ1-5, with 7 bases matching TRBD1. The germline CDR1 and CDR2 sequences are LGHDT and YNNKEL (reference sequence). The CDR3 totals 15 residues. V trimming: 4 bases; J trimming: 4 bases; junction bases outside the gene matches: 7. CDR3 DNA: TGTGCCAGCAGCCGCGGGACAGCGCAAAATCAGCCCCAGCATTTT. Its protein product is CASSRGTAQNQPQHF.

The rearrangement links TRBV5-6 to TRBJ2-3, with a tentative D call TRBD2 (5 bases). Trimming shortened V by 2 bases and J by 2 bases, and 15 bases separated the two germline ends. The germline CDR1 and CDR2 sequences are SGHDT and YYEEEE. The CDR3 totals 16 residues. CDR3 region: CASSFGPSGLTDTQYF. CDR3 bases: TGTGCCAGCAGCTTTGGGCCCAGCGGACTCACAGATACGCAGTATTTT.

This clone qualifies as medium-sized. The CDR3: CATSPGPQAETSGNTIYF. The CDR3 region has the DNA TGTGCCACCAGTCCGGGACCACAAGCGGAGACCTCTGGAAACACCATATATTTT. This rearrangement joins TRBV15 to TRBJ1-3; a weak D match, TRBD1 (5 bases). Germline CDR1 LNHNV, CDR2 YYDKDF (reference sequence). CDR3 size: 18 residues. V was pared by 6 bases and J by 0 bases, with 21 bases between.

The chain employs TRBV15 and TRBJ2-1; 8 nucleotides match TRBD1. The germline V gene encodes CDR1 LNHNV and CDR2 YYDKDF (reference sequence). The CDR3 runs to 14 residues. Unmatched junction bases numbered 9, after V lost 9 bases and J lost 5 bases. The CDR3 DNA reads as TGTGCCACGAGCGGACAGGGAGAAGACAATGAGCAGTTCTTC. Translation: CATSGQGEDNEQFF.

J is TRBJ1-3 and V is TRBV5-5; no reliable D call. V lost 0 bases and J 9 bases, leaving 7 bases between the germline ends. There are 12 residues in the CDR3. Germline V CDR1 and CDR2: SGHKS, YYEKEE (reference sequence). DNA for the CDR3: TGTGCCAGCAGCTTGGGGGTTAGCACCATATATTTT. It is translated as CASSLGVSTIYF.

The chain is built from TRBV18 and TRBJ2-3, with TRBD2 matching 8 bases. The CDR3 extends over 17 amino acids. Trimming cost V 0 bases and J 4 bases; bases outside gene matches: 9. CDR1 and CDR2 from the germline V gene are KGHSH and LQKENI. In DNA, the CDR3 is TGTGCCAGCTCACCACCCCAGCGGGGGTCCTCGTCAGATACGCAGTATTTT. Its protein is CASSPPQRGSSSDTQYF.

The chain joins TRBV4-2 to TRBJ1-2; TRBD1 matches 11 bases. Germline trimming cut 0 bases from V and 6 bases from J; bases unmatched to any gene: 9. The CDR3 contains 17 residues. Germline CDR1 LGHNA, CDR2 YNFKEQ. The CDR3 region has the DNA TGTGCCAGCAGCCAAGAGTCCGGGACAGGGGGAAATAATGGCTACACCTTC. Protein sequence: CASSQESGTGGNNGYTF.

The rearrangement uses TRBV3-1 (or the pseudogene TRBV3-2) and TRBJ2-7; 7 bases line up with TRBD1. This CDR3 is 15 amino acids long. The germline V gene has CDR1 LGHDT and CDR2 YNNKEL (reference sequence). Trimming took 3 bases from V and 2 from J; bases not matched to a gene: 7. As DNA, the CDR3 is TGTGCCAGCAGCCACGGCGACAGGGCGCCCTACGAGCAGTACTTC. It specifies CASSHGDRAPYEQYF.

The genes are TRBV4-3 and TRBJ2-7; TRBD2 agrees at 14 bases. This CDR3 has 17 residues. Germline CDR1 reads LGHNA; CDR2 reads YSLEER. V shed 0 bases, J shed 7 bases, and the junction held 8 bases outside the gene matches. The CDR3 DNA reads TGCGCCAGCAGCCAAGACTTAGGACTAGCGGGGGGTCGGGAGCAGTACTTC. The encoded protein is CASSQDLGLAGGREQYF.

This chain uses TRBV6-5 with TRBJ1-2, with D uncertain. CDR1 and CDR2 (germline): MNHEY, SVGAGI. The V end lost 7 bases, the J end lost 3 bases, and 12 bases lay between the germline ends. The CDR3 length is 13 residues. Here the CDR3 reads CASTRDGDYGYTF. CDR3 in DNA: TGTGCCAGCACCCGTGACGGCGACTATGGCTACACCTTC.

The chain recombines TRBV6-5 with TRBJ2-7; a weak D match, TRBD1 (6 bases). V lost 7 bases, J lost 5 bases, and 15 bases lay in between. The length of the CDR3 is 13 residues. Germline values: CDR1 MNHEY, CDR2 SVGAGI. CDR3 coding DNA: TGTGCCAGCACCAAGACAGGCTTGGACGAGCAGTACTTC. Its translation is CASTKTGLDEQYF.

This clone was picked up a small number of times. This chain connects TRBV7-3 to TRBJ2-7; D may be TRBD2 (5 bases). In germline, CDR1 is SGHTA, CDR2 FQGTGA. The CDR3 runs 13 residues. Deletions cut 1 base from V and 1 base from J, with 5 bases between. The CDR3 is CASSLKRSYEQYF. CDR3 coding DNA: TGTGCCAGCAGCTTAAAGCGGTCCTACGAGCAGTACTTC.

J is TRBJ1-2 and V is TRBV4-3; possibly TRBD1 for D (5 bases). The CDR3 covers 15 residues. Germline V gene sequence: CDR1 LGHNA, CDR2 YSLEER. The V and J ends lost 4 bases and 0 bases respectively, with 12 bases between them. The CDR3 sequence is CASSRTTVTNYGYTF. The CDR3 bases are TGCGCCAGCAGCCGAACGACAGTTACTAACTATGGCTACACCTTC.

This clone was seen a handful of times. The chain employs TRBV4-1 and TRBJ1-6; D unclear. Trimming removed 0 bases from V and 9 bases from J, with 9 bases in between. The CDR3 length is 14 residues. Germline V lookup: CDR1 MGHRA, CDR2 YSYEKL. CDR3 nucleotides: TGCGCCAGCAGCCAAGATCACGGGCGTTCACCCCTCCACTTT. Protein sequence: CASSQDHGRSPLHF.